This T cell receptor beta chain was identified in a study of beta chain features in type 1 diabetes. Markers CD45RO/CCR7/CD25/CD127/CD95/CD27 served to sort CD4+ naive, central memory, regulatory and stem cell-like memory cells. Study-level results: Among all four CD4+ subsets, Type 1 diabetes patients had TCRB CDR3s that were moderately but significantly shorter. Sequencing the cDNA could make cells with high TCR expression show up more than they should. Lower insertion and higher deletion counts appeared at VDJ junctions in type 1 diabetes patients.

The CDR3 sequence is 18 residues long. With regard to this clone: Its matching antigen is unknown.

The study reverse transcribed the entire isolated RNA, so it sequenced expressed TCRB transcripts. Clones were sequenced by immunoSEQ multiplex PCR, and TCRdb holds only the in-frame ones, with some missing. The table lists 330,000 or so clones, roughly 12% of them singletons. This receptor was obtained from a woman aged 18-35 years with type 1 diabetes. Input material: naive CD4+ T cells from blood. This chain uses TRBV21-1 with TRBJ1-6; TRBD1, the table's D call, lacks a check against the DNA. TRBV21-1 is termed a pseudogene. The DNA for the CDR3 is TGTGCCAGCAGCAAAGACCCCTCTGTGTCAGGCAGGAATTCACCCCTCCACTTT. It yields the protein CASSKDPSVSGRNSPLHF.